These 25 T cell receptor beta chains came from one sample sequenced in a study of T cells after posttransplantation cyclophosphamide. Sequencing used immunoSEQ multiplex PCR; TCRdb keeps in-frame clones, though not all of them. The sample shows under 75,000 clones, over 85% of them seen only once. Sequencing was carried out using PBMCs. Source of these receptors: a woman aged 25 to 45 in good health and a related stem cell transplant donor.

The genes are TRBV10-3 and TRBJ2-7; tentatively, D is TRBD1 (5 bases). The CDR3 runs to 17 residues. In germline, CDR1 is ENHRY, CDR2 SYGVKD. Trimming pared 0 bases from V and 0 bases from J, leaving 15 bases between. The CDR3 sequence: CAISESGLLHSSYEQYF. In DNA, the CDR3 is TGTGCCATCAGTGAGTCGGGGCTACTCCATAGCTCCTACGAGCAGTACTTC.

The chain employs TRBV2 and TRBJ2-3; the match to TRBD2 covers 7 bases. Trimming took 6 bases from V and 0 from J; bases not matched to a gene: 6. This CDR3 has 15 amino acids. CDR1 and CDR2 (germline): SNHLY, FYNNEI. The CDR3 loop is CASRKRGQSTDTQYF. The DNA of the CDR3 is TGTGCCAGCAGGAAGCGGGGCCAAAGCACAGATACGCAGTATTTT.

J is TRBJ2-5 and V is TRBV4-3; 9 positions agree with TRBD1. CDR1 LGHNA and CDR2 YSLEER come from the germline V gene. The CDR3 has 16 amino acids. Losses at the gene ends were 0 bases for V and 5 bases for J; bases not matched to a gene: 7. DNA for the CDR3: TGCGCCAGCAGCCAAGATGTTGGACAGGGGTCCGAGACCCAGTACTTC. Protein: CASSQDVGQGSETQYF.

The chain links TRBV7-2 to TRBJ1-1; 7 bases are a match to TRBD1. CDR1 is SGHTA and CDR2 is FQGNSA in the germline V gene. Losses at the gene ends were 2 bases for V and 6 bases for J; bases not matched to a gene: 6. CDR3 length equals 14 residues. The CDR3 DNA reads as TGTGCCAGCAGCTTATCCAGGACAGGCCCTGAAGCTTTCTTT. This sequence encodes CASSLSRTGPEAFF. The entire variable domain, with the rest obtained from reference TRBV7-2 and TRBJ1-1, is as follows: GAGVSQSPSNKVTEKGKDVELRCDPISGHTALYWYRQSLGQGLEFLIYFQGNSAPDKSGLPSDRFSAERTGGSVSTLTIQRTQQEDSAVYLCASSLSRTGPEAFFGQGTRLTVV.

This chain uses TRBV30 with TRBJ2-7, with 10 bases identical to TRBD2. This CDR3 has 16 amino acids. The germline V gene has CDR1 GTSNPN and CDR2 SVGIG (reference sequence). The V and J ends lost 2 bases and 0 bases, in that order; junction bases with no gene match: 7. The CDR3 sequence is CAWSWGLAGDSYEQYF. CDR3 coding DNA: TGTGCCTGGAGTTGGGGGCTAGCGGGGGACTCCTACGAGCAGTACTTC.

The chain couples TRBV6-4 to TRBJ1-5, with 7 bases aligning to TRBD1. CDR1 is MRHNA and CDR2 is SNTAGT in the germline V gene. V trimming: 6 bases; J trimming: 0 bases; junction bases outside the gene matches: 5. There are 15 residues in the CDR3. The CDR3 loop reads CASRGDSNSNQPQHF. The CDR3 DNA reads TGTGCCAGCAGAGGGGACAGCAATAGCAATCAGCCCCAGCATTTT.

The chain has TRBV2 and TRBJ2-3; possibly TRBD2 for D (6 bases). V lost 0 bases and J 5 bases, leaving 21 bases between the germline ends. CDR3 length equals 18 residues. CDR1 and CDR2 from the germline V gene are SNHLY and FYNNEI. CDR3 coding DNA: TGTGCCAGCAGTGAAGCGCTTCGCGGACTACGCCTGCTAGATACGCAGTATTTT. This gives the protein CASSEALRGLRLLDTQYF.

This chain joins TRBV19 and TRBJ2-3, with TRBD1 as a possible D gene (5 bases). This CDR3 comprises 13 residues. Trimming took off 7 bases at V and 2 bases at J, with 10 bases between the two ends. Germline V lookup: CDR1 LNHDA, CDR2 SQIVND (reference sequence). CDR3 sequence (DNA): TGTGCCAGTAACCAGGGCTTCACAGATACGCAGTATTTT. Translated: CASNQGFTDTQYF.

The table lists this clone with a count of one. The V gene is TRBV11-2, the J gene TRBJ1-1, with a weak D call TRBD1 (6 bases). Trimming shortened V by 4 bases and J by 1 base, and 13 bases separated the two germline ends. There are 15 residues in the CDR3. Germline V gene lookup returns CDR1 SGHAT and CDR2 FQNNGV. The CDR3 is CASSWLGAKNTEAFF. CDR3 sequence (DNA): TGTGCCAGCAGCTGGTTGGGGGCGAAGAACACTGAAGCTTTCTTT. Drawing the rest from reference TRBV11-2 and TRBJ1-1, the complete variable domain is EAGVAQSPRYKIIEKRQSVAFWCNPISGHATLYWYQQILGQGPKLLIQFQNNGVVDDSQLPKDRFSAERLKGVDSTLKIQPAKLEDSAVYLCASSWLGAKNTEAFFGQGTRLTVV.

This clone showed up just once. This chain links TRBV2 with TRBJ2-1, with D maybe TRBD2 (5 bases). This CDR3 contains 18 residues. From germline, CDR1 is SNHLY and CDR2 FYNNEI. With 1 base removed from V and 3 bases from J, the gap between germline ends came to 19 bases. The CDR3 DNA is TGTGCCAGCAGTGAAGAGGTGGTAGACTATATTAACTACAATGAGCAGTTCTTC. This gives the protein CASSEEVVDYINYNEQFF.

This clone was observed once. The CDR3 spells CAWKGSSYEQYF. The CDR3 nucleotides read TGTGCCTGGAAGGGAAGCTCCTACGAGCAGTACTTC. J is TRBJ2-7 and V is TRBV30; D not certain. CDR1 is GTSNPN, CDR2 SVGIG, per germline (reference sequence). V was shortened by 4 bases and J by 0 bases, with 7 bases between the two germline ends. The CDR3 is 12 amino acids.

This chain uses TRBV4-3 with TRBJ2-5, with D perhaps matching TRBD1 (7 bases). Germline CDR1 reads LGHNA; CDR2 reads YSLEER. Trimming removed 0 bases from V and 2 bases from J, with 10 bases in between. This CDR3 is 15 amino acids long. CDR3 amino acids: CASSQDQGGQETQYF. CDR3 nucleotide sequence: TGCGCCAGCAGCCAAGACCAGGGGGGACAAGAGACCCAGTACTTC.

This chain connects TRBV18 to TRBJ2-5; possibly TRBD1 for D (7 bases). This CDR3 spans 15 amino acids. With 4 bases removed from V and 5 bases from J, the gap between germline ends came to 17 bases. CDR1 is KGHSH, CDR2 LQKENI, per germline. CDR3 loop: CASSRSGGNEETQYF. The CDR3 region has the DNA TGTGCCAGCTCACGATCAGGGGGGAACGAGGAGACCCAGTACTTC.

This chain joins TRBV28 and TRBJ1-6; TRBD1 matches 11 bases. The germline V gene has CDR1 MDHEN and CDR2 SYDVKM. With V trimmed by 5 bases and J by 2 bases, 2 bases remained unmatched. This CDR3 contains 16 residues. Here the CDR3 reads CASSEGQGAYNSPLHF. CDR3 DNA: TGTGCCAGCAGTGAGGGACAGGGGGCCTATAATTCACCCCTCCACTTT.

V usage is TRBV7-9 and J usage is TRBJ1-1; a weak D match, TRBD1 (5 bases). From germline, CDR1 is SEHNR and CDR2 FQNEAQ (reference sequence). This CDR3 has 16 residues. The germline V and J ends were trimmed by 5 bases and 1 base, with 17 bases remaining between them. The CDR3: CASSLTSGTRNTEAFF. CDR3 bases: TGTGCCAGCAGCCTAACGTCCGGGACGAGGAACACTGAAGCTTTCTTT.

The chain employs TRBV5-6 and TRBJ1-2, with 11 bases matching TRBD1. This CDR3 is built from 15 residues. Germline V CDR1 and CDR2: SGHDT, YYEEEE. The V gene end was trimmed by 0 bases and the J gene end by 8 bases; junction bases not matched to a gene: 6. CDR3 region: CASSLAGQGAYGYTF. The CDR3 DNA sequence: TGTGCCAGCAGCTTGGCAGGACAGGGGGCTTACGGCTACACCTTC.

The rearrangement uses TRBV28 and TRBJ1-6; D is unresolved. The germline V gene encodes CDR1 MDHEN and CDR2 SYDVKM. The CDR3 has 12 residues. V gave up 6 bases and J gave up 6 bases, with 6 bases separating them. The CDR3 is CASRAANSPLHF. For the CDR3, the DNA is TGTGCCAGCAGGGCAGCTAATTCACCCCTCCACTTT.

This clone was seen more than once but under ten times. This chain joins TRBV2 and TRBJ1-2; D unclear. The V end lost 11 bases, the J end lost 5 bases, and 15 bases lay between the germline ends. The germline V gene encodes CDR1 SNHLY and CDR2 FYNNEI. The CDR3 consists of 12 residues. The CDR3 nucleotides read TGTGCCGGCGAGCGGGGAGGTTATGGCTACACCTTC. Its protein is CAGERGGYGYTF.

The V call is TRBV27, the J call TRBJ2-2; a possible D gene is TRBD1 (5 bases). Trimming took 7 bases from V and 3 from J, leaving 9 bases between them. The CDR3 totals 13 residues. The germline gives CDR1 MNHEY, CDR2 SMNVEV (reference sequence). The CDR3 reads CASTSRDTGELFF. The DNA of the CDR3 is TGTGCCAGCACATCCAGGGACACCGGGGAGCTGTTTTTT.

The CDR3 DNA reads as TGTGCCAGCAGCTTGTTGAGCGGGGTGCCCACCGGGGAGCTGTTTTTT. Translating gives CASSLLSGVPTGELFF. The V call is TRBV5-6, the J call TRBJ2-2; TRBD2 matches 7 bases. J gave up 4 bases and V 1 base, and 7 bases lay outside the gene matches. CDR3 size: 16 residues. Germline CDR1 is SGHDT and CDR2 is YYEEEE.

The chain is built from TRBV9 and TRBJ1-2; the D gene is possibly TRBD1 (6 bases). The CDR3 sequence is 19 residues long. In germline, CDR1 is SGDLS, CDR2 YYNGEE. V gave up 0 bases and J gave up 3 bases, with 24 bases separating them. In nucleotides, the CDR3 is TGTGCCAGCAGCGTAGAATGGGGGCCAAGTCCTCGCCGTCACTATGGCTACACCTTC. This sequence encodes CASSVEWGPSPRRHYGYTF.

Only a few counts were recorded for this clone. CDR3 nucleotides: TGTGCCTGGAAGCCTTTGACAGGGGATGGTTCACCCCTCCACTTT. Amino acid sequence: CAWKPLTGDGSPLHF. The rearrangement uses TRBV30 and TRBJ1-6, with 8 positions matching TRBD1. CDR3 size: 15 residues. Germline-derived CDR1 and CDR2 are GTSNPN and SVGIG (reference sequence). The trim removed 4 bases at V and 9 bases at J, leaving 11 bases unmatched.

J is TRBJ1-4 and V is TRBV7-8, with D possibly TRBD1 on 6 matching bases. CDR1 and CDR2 from the germline V gene are SGHVS and FQNEAQ. This CDR3 has 16 amino acids. V shed 6 bases and J shed 5 bases, with 19 bases lying between them. CDR3 region: CASSLGAPAPNEKLFF. The CDR3 DNA reads TGTGCCAGCAGTTTGGGGGCCCCGGCTCCAAATGAAAAACTGTTTTTT.

This clone was recorded only once. V usage is TRBV20-1 and J usage is TRBJ1-2, with D unresolved. Germline CDR1 DFQATT, CDR2 SNEGSKA (reference sequence). Trimming took 3 bases from V and 3 from J, leaving 5 bases between them. This CDR3 has 11 residues. The CDR3 nucleotides read TGCAGTGCTAGGAGGGACTATGGCTACACCTTC. Amino acids: CSARRDYGYTF.

A remark on this clone: Mismatch with germline at one junction end may stem from a read error. This chain connects TRBV2 to TRBJ2-7; no firm D call. The CDR3 is 11 amino acids. Germline CDR1 is SNHLY and CDR2 is FYNNEI. The CDR3 here is CASKRSHDPHF. The CDR3 DNA follows: TGTGCCAGCAAAAGATCACATGATCCCCACTTC. The entire variable domain, with the rest obtained from reference TRBV2 and TRBJ2-7, is as follows: EPEVTQTPSHQVTQMGQEVILRCVPISNHLYFYWYRQILGQKVEFLVSFYNNEISEKSEIFDDQFSVERPDGSNFTLKIRSTKLEDSAMYFCASKRSHDPHFGPGTRLTVT.